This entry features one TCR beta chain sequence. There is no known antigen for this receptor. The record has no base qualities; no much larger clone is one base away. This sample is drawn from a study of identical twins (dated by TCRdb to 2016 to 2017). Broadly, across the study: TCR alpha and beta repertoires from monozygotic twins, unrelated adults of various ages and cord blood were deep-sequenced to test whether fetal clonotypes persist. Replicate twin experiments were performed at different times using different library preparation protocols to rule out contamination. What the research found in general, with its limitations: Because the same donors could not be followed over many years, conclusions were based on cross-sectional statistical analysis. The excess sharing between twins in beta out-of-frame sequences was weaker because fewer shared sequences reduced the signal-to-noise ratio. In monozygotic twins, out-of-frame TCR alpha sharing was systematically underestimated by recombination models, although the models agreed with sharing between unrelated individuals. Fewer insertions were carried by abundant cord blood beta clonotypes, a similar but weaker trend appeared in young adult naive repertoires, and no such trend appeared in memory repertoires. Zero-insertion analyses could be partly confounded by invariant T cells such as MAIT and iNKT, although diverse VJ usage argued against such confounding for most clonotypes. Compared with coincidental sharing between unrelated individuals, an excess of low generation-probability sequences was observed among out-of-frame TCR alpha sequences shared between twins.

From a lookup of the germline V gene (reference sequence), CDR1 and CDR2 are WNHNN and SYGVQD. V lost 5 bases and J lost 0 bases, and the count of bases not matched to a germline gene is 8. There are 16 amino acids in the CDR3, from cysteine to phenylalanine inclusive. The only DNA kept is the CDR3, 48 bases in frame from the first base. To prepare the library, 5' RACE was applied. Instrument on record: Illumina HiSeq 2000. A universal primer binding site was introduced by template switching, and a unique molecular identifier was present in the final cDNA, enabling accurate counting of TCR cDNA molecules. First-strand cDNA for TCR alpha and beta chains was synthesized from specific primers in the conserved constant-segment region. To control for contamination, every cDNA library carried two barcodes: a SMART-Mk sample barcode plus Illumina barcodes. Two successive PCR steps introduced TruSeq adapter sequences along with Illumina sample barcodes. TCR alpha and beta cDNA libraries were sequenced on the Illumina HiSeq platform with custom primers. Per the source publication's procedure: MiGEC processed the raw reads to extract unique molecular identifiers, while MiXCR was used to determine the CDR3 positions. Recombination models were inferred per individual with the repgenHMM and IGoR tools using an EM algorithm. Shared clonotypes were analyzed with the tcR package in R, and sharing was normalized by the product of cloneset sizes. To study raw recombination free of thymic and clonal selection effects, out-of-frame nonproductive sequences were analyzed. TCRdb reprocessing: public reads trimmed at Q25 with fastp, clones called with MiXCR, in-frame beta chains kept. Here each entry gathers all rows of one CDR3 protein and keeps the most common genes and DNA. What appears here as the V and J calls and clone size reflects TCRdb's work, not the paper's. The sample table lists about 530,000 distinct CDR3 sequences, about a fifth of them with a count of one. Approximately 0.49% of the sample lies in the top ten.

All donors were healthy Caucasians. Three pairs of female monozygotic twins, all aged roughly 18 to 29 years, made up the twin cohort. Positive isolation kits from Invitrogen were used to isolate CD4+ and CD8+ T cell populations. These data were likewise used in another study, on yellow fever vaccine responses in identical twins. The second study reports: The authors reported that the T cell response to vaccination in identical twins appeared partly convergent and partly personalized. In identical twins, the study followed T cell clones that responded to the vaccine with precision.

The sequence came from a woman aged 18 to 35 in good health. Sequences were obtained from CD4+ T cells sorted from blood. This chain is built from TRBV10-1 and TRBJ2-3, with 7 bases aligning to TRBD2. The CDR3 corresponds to CASSTAGRASTDTQYF. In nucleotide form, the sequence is TGCGCCAGCAGTACAGCGGGGAGGGCTAGCACAGATACGCAGTATTTT.